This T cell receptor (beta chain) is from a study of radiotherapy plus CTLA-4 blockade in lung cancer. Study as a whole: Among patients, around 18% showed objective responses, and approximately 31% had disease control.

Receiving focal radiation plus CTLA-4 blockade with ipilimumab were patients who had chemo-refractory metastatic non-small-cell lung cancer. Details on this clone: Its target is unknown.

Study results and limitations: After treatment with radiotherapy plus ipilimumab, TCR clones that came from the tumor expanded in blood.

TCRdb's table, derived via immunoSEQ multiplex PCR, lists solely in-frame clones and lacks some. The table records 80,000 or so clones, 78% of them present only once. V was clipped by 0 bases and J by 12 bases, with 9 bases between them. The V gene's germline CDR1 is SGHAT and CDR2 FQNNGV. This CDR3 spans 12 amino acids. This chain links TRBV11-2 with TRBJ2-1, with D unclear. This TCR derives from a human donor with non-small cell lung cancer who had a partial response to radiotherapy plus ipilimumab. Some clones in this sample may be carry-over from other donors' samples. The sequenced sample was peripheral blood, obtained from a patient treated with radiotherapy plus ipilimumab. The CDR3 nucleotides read TGTGCCAGCAGCTTAGATCACCCGGGGCAGTTCTTC. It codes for CASSLDHPGQFF.